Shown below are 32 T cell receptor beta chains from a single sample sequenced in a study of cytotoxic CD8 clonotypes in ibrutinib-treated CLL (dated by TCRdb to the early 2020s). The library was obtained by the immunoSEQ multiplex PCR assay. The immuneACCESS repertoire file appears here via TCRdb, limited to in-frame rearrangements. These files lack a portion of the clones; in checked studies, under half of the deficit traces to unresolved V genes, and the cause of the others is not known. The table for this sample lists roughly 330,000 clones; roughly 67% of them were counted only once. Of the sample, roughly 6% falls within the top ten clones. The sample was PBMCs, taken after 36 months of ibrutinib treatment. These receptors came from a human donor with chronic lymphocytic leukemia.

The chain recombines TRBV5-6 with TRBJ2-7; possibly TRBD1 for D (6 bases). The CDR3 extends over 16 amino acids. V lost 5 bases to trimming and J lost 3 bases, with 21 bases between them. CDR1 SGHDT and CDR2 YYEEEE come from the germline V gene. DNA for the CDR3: TGTGCCAGCAGTTCACCCGACAGGCGAAATGGCTACGAGCAGTACTTC. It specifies CASSSPDRRNGYEQYF.

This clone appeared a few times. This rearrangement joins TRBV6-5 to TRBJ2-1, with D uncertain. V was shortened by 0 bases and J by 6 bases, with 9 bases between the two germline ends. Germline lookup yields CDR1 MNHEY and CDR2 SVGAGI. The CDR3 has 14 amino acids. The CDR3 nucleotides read TGTGCCAGCAGTTACTCGGACCTGCTCAATGAGCAGTTCTTC. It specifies CASSYSDLLNEQFF.

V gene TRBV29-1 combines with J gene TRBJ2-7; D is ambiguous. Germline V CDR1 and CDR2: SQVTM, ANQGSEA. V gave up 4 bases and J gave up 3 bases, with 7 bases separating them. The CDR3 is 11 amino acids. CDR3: CSVGGNYEQYF. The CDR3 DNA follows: TGCAGCGTTGGTGGCAACTACGAGCAGTACTTC.

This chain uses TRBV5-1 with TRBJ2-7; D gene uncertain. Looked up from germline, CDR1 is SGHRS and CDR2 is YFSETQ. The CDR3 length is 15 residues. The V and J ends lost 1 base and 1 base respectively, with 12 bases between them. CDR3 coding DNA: TGCGCCAGCAGCTTGTCGTTGGCGGTTTCCTACGAGCAGTACTTC. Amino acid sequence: CASSLSLAVSYEQYF.

CDR3 DNA: TGTGCCAGCAGTTTGCGGGAGGGCCCCTACGAGCAGTACTTC. Residues: CASSLREGPYEQYF. The J gene is TRBJ2-7, the V gene TRBV28, with 9 bases aligning to TRBD2. The V gene end was trimmed by 3 bases and the J gene end by 2 bases; junction bases not matched to a gene: 2. The CDR3 has 14 residues. Per germline, CDR1 MDHEN and CDR2 SYDVKM.

CDR3: CSALMGAGELFF. The DNA for the CDR3 is TGCAGCGCCCTCATGGGGGCCGGGGAGCTGTTTTTT. The chain has TRBV29-1 and TRBJ2-2, with D possibly being TRBD1 or TRBD2 (5 bases each). Germline V lookup: CDR1 SQVTM, CDR2 ANQGSEA. The length of the CDR3 is 12 residues. V lost 7 bases, J lost 6 bases, and 12 bases lay in between.

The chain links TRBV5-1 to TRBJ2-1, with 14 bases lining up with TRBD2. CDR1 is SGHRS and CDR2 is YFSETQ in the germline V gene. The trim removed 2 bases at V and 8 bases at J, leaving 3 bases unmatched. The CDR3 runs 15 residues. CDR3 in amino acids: CASSLGTSGGYEQFF. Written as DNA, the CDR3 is TGCGCCAGCAGCTTAGGGACTAGCGGGGGTTATGAGCAGTTCTTC.

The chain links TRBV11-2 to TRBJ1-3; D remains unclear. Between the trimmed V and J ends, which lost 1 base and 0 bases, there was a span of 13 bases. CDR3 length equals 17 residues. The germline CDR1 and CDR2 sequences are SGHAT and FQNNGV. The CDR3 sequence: CASSLVRTESSGNTIYF. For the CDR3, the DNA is TGTGCCAGCAGCTTAGTTAGGACCGAAAGCTCTGGAAACACCATATATTTT.

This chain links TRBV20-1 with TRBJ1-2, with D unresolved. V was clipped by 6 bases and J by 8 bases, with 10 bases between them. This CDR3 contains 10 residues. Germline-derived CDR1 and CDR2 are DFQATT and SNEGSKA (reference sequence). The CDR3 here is CSAWTGGYTF. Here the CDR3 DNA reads TGCAGTGCCTGGACGGGGGGCTACACCTTC.

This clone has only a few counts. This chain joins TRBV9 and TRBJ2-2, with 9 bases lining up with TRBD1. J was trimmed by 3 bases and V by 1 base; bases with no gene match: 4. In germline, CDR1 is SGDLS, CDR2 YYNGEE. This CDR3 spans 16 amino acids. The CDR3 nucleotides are TGTGCCAGCAGCGTAAGAGGGACAGGGCACACCGGGGAGCTGTTTTTT. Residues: CASSVRGTGHTGELFF.

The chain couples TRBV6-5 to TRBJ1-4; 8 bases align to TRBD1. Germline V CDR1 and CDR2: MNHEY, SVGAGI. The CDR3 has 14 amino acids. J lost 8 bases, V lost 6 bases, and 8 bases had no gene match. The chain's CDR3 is CASSRQGRSEKLFF. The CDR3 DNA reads TGTGCCAGCAGCCGACAGGGGAGGTCCGAAAAACTGTTTTTT.

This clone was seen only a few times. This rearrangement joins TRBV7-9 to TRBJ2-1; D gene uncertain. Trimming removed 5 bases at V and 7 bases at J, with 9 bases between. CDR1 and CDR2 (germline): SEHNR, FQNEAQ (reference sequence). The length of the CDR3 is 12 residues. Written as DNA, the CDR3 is TGTGCCAGCAGCCCCCGCCCAAATGAGCAGTTCTTC. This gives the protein CASSPRPNEQFF.

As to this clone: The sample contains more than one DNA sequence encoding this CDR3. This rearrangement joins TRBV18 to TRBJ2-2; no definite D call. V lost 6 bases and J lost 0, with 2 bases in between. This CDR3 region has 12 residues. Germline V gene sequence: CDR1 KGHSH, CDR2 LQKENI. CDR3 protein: CASSPNTGELFF. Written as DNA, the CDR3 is TGTGCCAGCTCTCCGAACACCGGGGAGCTGTTTTTT.

CDR3 loop: CASSQGPLGRETQYF. The CDR3 coding sequence is TGTGCCAGCAGCCAAGGGCCACTAGGGCGGGAGACCCAGTACTTC. The chain combines TRBV4-2 with TRBJ2-5, with D tentatively TRBD2 (5 bases). This CDR3 is 15 amino acids long. Trimming took off 1 base at V and 5 bases at J, with 14 bases between the two ends. Germline values: CDR1 LGHNA, CDR2 YNFKEQ.

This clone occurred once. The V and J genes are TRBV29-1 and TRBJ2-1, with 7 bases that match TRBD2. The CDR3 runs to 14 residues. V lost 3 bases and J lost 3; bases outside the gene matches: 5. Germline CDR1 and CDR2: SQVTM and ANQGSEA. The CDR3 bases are TGCAGCGTTGAGGGAGGGTCCGTCTACAATGAGCAGTTCTTC. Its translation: CSVEGGSVYNEQFF.

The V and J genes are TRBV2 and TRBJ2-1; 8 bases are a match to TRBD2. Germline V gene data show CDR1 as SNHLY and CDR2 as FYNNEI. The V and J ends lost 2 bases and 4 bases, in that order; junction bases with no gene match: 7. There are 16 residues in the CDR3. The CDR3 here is CASSEYGGRTYNEQFF. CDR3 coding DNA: TGTGCCAGCAGTGAATACGGCGGGAGGACTTACAATGAGCAGTTCTTC.

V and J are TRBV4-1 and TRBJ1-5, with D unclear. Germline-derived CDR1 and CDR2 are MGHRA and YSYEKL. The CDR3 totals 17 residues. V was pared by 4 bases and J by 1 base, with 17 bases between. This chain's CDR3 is CASSRDPPSRSNQPQHF. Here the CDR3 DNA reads TGCGCCAGCAGCCGAGACCCCCCGAGCAGGAGCAATCAGCCCCAGCATTTT.

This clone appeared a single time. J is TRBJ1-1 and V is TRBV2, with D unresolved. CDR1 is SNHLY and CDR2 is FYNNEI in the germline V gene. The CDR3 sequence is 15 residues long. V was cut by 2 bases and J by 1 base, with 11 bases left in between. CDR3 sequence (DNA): TGTGCCAGCAGTGAAAGATCAATACCGAACACTGAAGCTTTCTTT. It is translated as CASSERSIPNTEAFF.

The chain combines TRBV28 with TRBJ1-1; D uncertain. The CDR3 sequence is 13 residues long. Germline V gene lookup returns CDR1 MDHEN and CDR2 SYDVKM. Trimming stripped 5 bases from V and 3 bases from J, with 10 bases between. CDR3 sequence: CASSLQDYTEAFF. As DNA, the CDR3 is TGTGCCAGCAGTCTCCAGGATTACACTGAAGCTTTCTTT.

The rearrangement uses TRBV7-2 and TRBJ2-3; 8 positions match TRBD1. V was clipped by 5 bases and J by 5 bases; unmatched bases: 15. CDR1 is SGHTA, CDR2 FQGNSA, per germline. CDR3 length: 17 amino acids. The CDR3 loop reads CASSAARARGRGDTQYF. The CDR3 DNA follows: TGTGCCAGCAGCGCGGCCCGGGCCAGGGGGCGGGGAGATACGCAGTATTTT.

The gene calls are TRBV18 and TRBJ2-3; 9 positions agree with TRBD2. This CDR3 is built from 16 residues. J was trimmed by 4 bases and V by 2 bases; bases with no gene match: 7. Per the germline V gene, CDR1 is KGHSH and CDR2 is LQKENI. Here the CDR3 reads CASSPSKREASDTQYF. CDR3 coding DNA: TGTGCCAGCTCACCATCGAAGCGGGAGGCGTCAGATACGCAGTATTTT.

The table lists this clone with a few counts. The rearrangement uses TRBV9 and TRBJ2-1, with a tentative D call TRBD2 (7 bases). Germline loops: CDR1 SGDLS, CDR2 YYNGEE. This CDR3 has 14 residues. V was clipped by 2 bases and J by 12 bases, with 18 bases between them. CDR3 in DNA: TGTGCCAGCAGCGTCTTTCCCGCGGGGGCCTGGCAGTTCTTC. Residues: CASSVFPAGAWQFF.

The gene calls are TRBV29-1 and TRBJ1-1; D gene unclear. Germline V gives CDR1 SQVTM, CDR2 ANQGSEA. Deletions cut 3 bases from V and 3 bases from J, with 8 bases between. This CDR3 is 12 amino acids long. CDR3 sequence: CSVETGYTEAFF. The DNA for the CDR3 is TGCAGCGTTGAGACCGGTTACACTGAAGCTTTCTTT.

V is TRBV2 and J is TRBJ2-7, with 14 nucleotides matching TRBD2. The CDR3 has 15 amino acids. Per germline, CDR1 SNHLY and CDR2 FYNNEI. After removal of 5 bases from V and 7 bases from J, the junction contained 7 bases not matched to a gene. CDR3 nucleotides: TGTGCCAGCAGTCTACGACTAGCGGGAGGGGAGGAGCAGTACTTC. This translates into CASSLRLAGGEEQYF.

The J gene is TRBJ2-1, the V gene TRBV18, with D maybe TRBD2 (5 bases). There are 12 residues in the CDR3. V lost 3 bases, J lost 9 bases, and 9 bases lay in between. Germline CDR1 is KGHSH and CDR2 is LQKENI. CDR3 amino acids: CASSPRRGEQFF. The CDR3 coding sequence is TGTGCCAGCTCACCTCGCCGGGGTGAGCAGTTCTTC.

CDR3 loop: CASSSKGNNGYTF. The DNA for the CDR3 is TGTGCCAGCAGCTCCAAAGGGAACAATGGCTACACCTTC. This chain uses TRBV7-9 with TRBJ1-2, with unresolved D. The CDR3 spans 13 residues. Per germline, CDR1 SEHNR and CDR2 FQNEAQ (reference sequence). Deletions cut 4 bases from V and 6 bases from J, with 12 bases between.

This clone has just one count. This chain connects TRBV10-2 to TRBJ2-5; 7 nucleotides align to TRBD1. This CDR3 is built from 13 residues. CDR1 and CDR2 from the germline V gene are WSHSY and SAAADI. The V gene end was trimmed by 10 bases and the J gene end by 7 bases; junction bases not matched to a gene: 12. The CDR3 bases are TGCGCCACCAGGGACAGCCCAAGCAGGACCCAGTACTTC. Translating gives CATRDSPSRTQYF.

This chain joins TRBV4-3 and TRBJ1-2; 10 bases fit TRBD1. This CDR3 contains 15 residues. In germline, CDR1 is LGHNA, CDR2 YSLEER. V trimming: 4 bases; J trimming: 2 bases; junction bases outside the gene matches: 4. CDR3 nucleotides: TGCGCCAGCAGCCGGCGACAGGGGGCGAACTATGGCTACACCTTC. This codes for CASSRRQGANYGYTF.

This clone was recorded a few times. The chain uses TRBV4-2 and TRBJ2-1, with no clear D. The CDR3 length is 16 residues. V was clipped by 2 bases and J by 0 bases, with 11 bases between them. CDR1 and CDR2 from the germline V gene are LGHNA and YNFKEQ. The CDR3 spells CASSQRAPSSYNEQFF. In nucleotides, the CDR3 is TGTGCCAGCAGCCAAAGGGCGCCCTCCTCCTACAATGAGCAGTTCTTC.

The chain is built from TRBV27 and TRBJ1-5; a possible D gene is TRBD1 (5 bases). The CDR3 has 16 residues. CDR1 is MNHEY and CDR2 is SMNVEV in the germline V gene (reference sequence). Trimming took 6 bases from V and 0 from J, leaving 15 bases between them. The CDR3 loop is CASSGGVGVSNQPQHF. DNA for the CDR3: TGTGCCAGCAGCGGAGGGGTGGGAGTTAGCAATCAGCCCCAGCATTTT.

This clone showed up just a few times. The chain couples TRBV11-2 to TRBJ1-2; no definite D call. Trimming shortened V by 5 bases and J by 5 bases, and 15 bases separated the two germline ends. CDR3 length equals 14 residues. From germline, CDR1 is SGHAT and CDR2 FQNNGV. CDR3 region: CASSPGRPRYGYTF. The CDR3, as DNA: TGTGCCAGCAGCCCCGGACGCCCGAGATATGGCTACACCTTC.

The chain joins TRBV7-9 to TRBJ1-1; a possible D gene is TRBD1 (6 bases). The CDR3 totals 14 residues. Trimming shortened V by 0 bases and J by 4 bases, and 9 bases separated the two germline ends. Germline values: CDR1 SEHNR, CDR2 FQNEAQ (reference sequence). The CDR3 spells CASSLAQGSTEAFF. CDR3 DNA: TGTGCCAGCAGCTTAGCACAGGGATCCACTGAAGCTTTCTTT.